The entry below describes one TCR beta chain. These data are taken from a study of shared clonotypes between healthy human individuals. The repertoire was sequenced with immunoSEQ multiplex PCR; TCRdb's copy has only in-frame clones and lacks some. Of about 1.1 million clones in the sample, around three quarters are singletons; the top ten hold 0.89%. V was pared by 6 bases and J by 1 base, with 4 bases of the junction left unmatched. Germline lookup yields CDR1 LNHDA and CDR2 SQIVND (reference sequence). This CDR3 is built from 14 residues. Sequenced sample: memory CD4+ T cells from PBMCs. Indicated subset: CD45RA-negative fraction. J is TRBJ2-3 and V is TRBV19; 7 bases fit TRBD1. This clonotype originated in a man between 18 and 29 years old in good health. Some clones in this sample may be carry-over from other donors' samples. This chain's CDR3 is CASRTGHGTDTQYF. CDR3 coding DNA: TGTGCCAGTAGGACAGGGCACGGCACAGATACGCAGTATTTT.